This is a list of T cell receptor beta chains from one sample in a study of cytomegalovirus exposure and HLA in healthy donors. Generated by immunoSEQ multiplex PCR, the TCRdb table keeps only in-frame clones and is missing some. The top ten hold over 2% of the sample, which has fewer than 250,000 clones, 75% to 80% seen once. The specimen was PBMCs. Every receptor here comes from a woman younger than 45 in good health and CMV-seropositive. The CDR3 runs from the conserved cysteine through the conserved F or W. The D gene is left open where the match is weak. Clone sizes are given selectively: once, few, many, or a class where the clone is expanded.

CASEGQLGTDTQYF	TGTGCCAGCGAAGGACAGTTAGGCACAGATACGCAGTATTTT	-	once	TRBV7-9	TRBJ2-3
CASSFTGGSYNEQFF	TGCGCCAGCAGCTTCACAGGGGGCTCCTACAATGAGCAGTTCTTC	TRBD1	-	TRBV5-1	TRBJ2-1
CASSFRSASGRQSSYNEQFF	TGCGCCAGCAGCTTTAGGTCTGCTAGCGGGAGGCAAAGCTCCTACAATGAGCAGTTCTTC	TRBD2	-	TRBV5-1	TRBJ2-1
CSVRSGTSQETQYF	TGCAGCGTGAGGTCGGGGACAAGTCAAGAGACCCAGTACTTC	-	few	TRBV29-1	TRBJ2-5
CASSFMDLPGGYTF	TGTGCCAGCAGCTTTATGGACTTACCTGGGGGCTACACCTTC	-	-	TRBV7-8	TRBJ1-2
CASSLGTSGETQYF	TGTGCCAGCAGCTTGGGGACTAGCGGGGAGACCCAGTACTTC	TRBD2	-	TRBV7-3	TRBJ2-5
CASSKMVGGQGPFEQYF	TGTGCCAGCAGCAAAATGGTGGGGGGACAGGGCCCTTTCGAGCAGTACTTC	-	-	TRBV21-1	TRBJ2-7
CASSLRQGNQPQHF	TGTGCCAGCAGCTTACGCCAGGGAAATCAGCCCCAGCATTTT	-	-	TRBV7-3	TRBJ1-5
CASSKRTSGRLWQFF	TGTGCCAGCAGCAAGAGGACTAGCGGGAGGCTTTGGCAGTTCTTC	-	-	TRBV21-1	TRBJ2-1
CASSSTGVSYEQYF	TGTGCCAGCAGCTCTACAGGGGTTTCGTACGAGCAGTACTTC	TRBD1	few	TRBV5-4	TRBJ2-7
CASRSIGDSEAFF	TGTGCCAGTAGGAGCATAGGGGACAGCGAAGCTTTCTTT	TRBD1	-	TRBV19	TRBJ1-1
CASSRGGIANYGYTF	TGTGCCAGTAGTCGGGGGGGCATCGCTAACTATGGCTACACCTTC	-	-	TRBV19	TRBJ1-2
CASSGIGVGQPQHF	TGTGCCAGCAGTGGGATAGGGGTGGGACAGCCCCAGCATTTT	-	-	TRBV2	TRBJ1-5
CASSLEGRPKNIQYF	TGTGCCAGCAGCTTAGAAGGCAGGCCCAAAAACATTCAGTACTTC	-	-	TRBV11-2	TRBJ2-4
CASSSRTSGGNEQFF	TGTGCCAGCAGCTCAAGGACTAGCGGGGGAAATGAGCAGTTCTTC	TRBD2	-	TRBV7-8	TRBJ2-1
CASSLSLAVYNEQFF	TGTGCCAGCAGCTTATCACTAGCGGTCTACAATGAGCAGTTCTTC	TRBD2	few	TRBV7-3	TRBJ2-1
CASSKRGTPGDEQYF	TGTGCCAGCAGCAAACGAGGGACTCCGGGGGACGAGCAGTACTTC	-	-	TRBV21-1	TRBJ2-7
CAISEGLAGGQETQYF	TGTGCCATCAGTGAGGGACTAGCGGGGGGGCAAGAGACCCAGTACTTC	TRBD2	-	TRBV10-3	TRBJ2-5
CASSRDRGNGYTF	TGTGCCAGTAGCCGGGACAGGGGAAATGGCTACACCTTC	TRBD1	-	TRBV19	TRBJ1-2
CAWSTRLALGETEAFF	TGTGCCTGGAGCACTCGTTTGGCCCTAGGGGAAACTGAAGCTTTCTTT	-	few	TRBV30	TRBJ1-1
CASSPSEQGTGELFF	TGTGCCAGCTCCCCGTCGGAGCAGGGCACCGGGGAGCTGTTTTTT	-	-	TRBV18	TRBJ2-2
CAISYRDRVSGNTIYF	TGTGCCATCAGTTACCGGGACAGGGTCTCTGGAAACACCATATATTTT	TRBD1	-	TRBV10-3	TRBJ1-3
CASSRGTTYEQYF	TGTGCCAGCAGTCGCGGGACTACCTACGAGCAGTACTTC	TRBD2	-	TRBV25-1	TRBJ2-7
CASSVAGDPGEQYF	TGTGCCAGCAGCGTAGCGGGAGACCCTGGCGAGCAGTACTTC	-	-	TRBV9	TRBJ2-7
CASRTGVGGEQYF	TGTGCCAGCAGAACAGGGGTAGGCGGGGAGCAGTACTTC	TRBD1	-	TRBV27	TRBJ2-7
CSSSLRGDVAFF	TGTTCCAGCAGCTTACGCGGTGACGTGGCTTTCTTT	-	-	TRBV7-9	TRBJ1-1
CASSPHSGNEQFF	TGCGCCAGCAGCCCTCATTCGGGAAATGAGCAGTTCTTC	-	-	TRBV5-1	TRBJ2-1
CASSEDFLRPQHF	TGTGCCAGCAGTGAAGACTTCCTAAGGCCCCAGCATTTT	-	-	TRBV6-1	TRBJ1-5
CASSRHPAGGGGYNEQFF	TGTGCCAGCAGCAGACATCCGGCGGGGGGGGGAGGCTACAATGAGCAGTTCTTC	TRBD2	once	TRBV9	TRBJ2-1
CASSLSSGRAYEQYF	TGTGCCAGCAGCTTATCCAGCGGGAGAGCGTACGAGCAGTACTTC	TRBD2	-	TRBV7-6	TRBJ2-7
CASSSLGDTQYF	TGTGCCAGCAGCTCCCTCGGAGATACGCAGTATTTT	-	-	TRBV7-3	TRBJ2-3
CASSTGGAWYGYTF	TGTGCCAGTAGTACAGGGGGCGCGTGGTATGGCTACACCTTC	TRBD1	-	TRBV19	TRBJ1-2
CATLNGLAGGYSYNEQFF	TGTGCCACCCTCAACGGGCTAGCGGGAGGATACTCCTACAATGAGCAGTTCTTC	TRBD2	once	TRBV15	TRBJ2-1
CASKARRATNEKLFF	TGTGCCAGCAAAGCGCGGAGAGCAACTAATGAAAAACTGTTTTTT	-	few	TRBV25-1	TRBJ1-4
CASSAYTGGHGYTF	TGTGCCAGCAGCGCCTACACAGGGGGCCATGGCTACACCTTC	TRBD1	-	TRBV9	TRBJ1-2
CASTLGYEQYF	TGTGCCAGCACCCTCGGCTACGAGCAGTACTTC	-	-	TRBV5-5	TRBJ2-7
CASSQDLSSPSLAYNEQFF	TGCGCCAGCAGCCAAGATCTCTCCTCCCCCAGTCTTGCCTACAATGAGCAGTTCTTC	-	-	TRBV4-3	TRBJ2-1
CATVRGLGTEAFF	TGTGCCACGGTACGGGGATTGGGGACTGAAGCTTTCTTT	-	once	TRBV5-6	TRBJ1-1
CASSLEREAFF	TGCGCCAGCAGCTTGGAACGGGAAGCTTTCTTT	-	few	TRBV5-1	TRBJ1-1
CASRTGDTGFYGYTF	TGTGCCAGTAGAACAGGGGACACCGGGTTTTATGGCTACACCTTC	TRBD1	-	TRBV5-4	TRBJ1-2
CASSLAGTGYQETQYF	TGCGCCAGCAGCTTGGCCGGTACAGGGTACCAAGAGACCCAGTACTTC	-	-	TRBV5-1	TRBJ2-5
CASSPGTDTQYF	TGTGCCAGCAGTCCCGGGACAGATACGCAGTATTTT	-	-	TRBV7-6	TRBJ2-3
CASSRTGVNYGYTF	TGTGCCAGCAGCCGGACAGGGGTTAACTATGGCTACACCTTC	TRBD1	-	TRBV7-9	TRBJ1-2
CASSQVPPPVDRGRKCTEAFF	TGCGCCAGCAGCCAAGTCCCCCCGCCGGTGGACAGGGGGCGCAAATGCACTGAAGCTTTCTTT	TRBD1	-	TRBV4-1	TRBJ1-1
CSVRDRGRDLYTGELFF	TGCAGCGTCCGAGACAGGGGGCGAGACTTATACACCGGGGAGCTGTTTTTT	TRBD1	-	TRBV29-1	TRBJ2-2
CASGVRGQSEAFF	TGTGCCAGCGGCGTAAGGGGGCAATCTGAAGCTTTCTTT	TRBD1	-	TRBV28	TRBJ1-1
CASSSAGGGADTQYF	TGTGCCAGCAGCTCAGCGGGAGGCGGCGCAGATACGCAGTATTTT	TRBD2	-	TRBV7-3	TRBJ2-3
CASSQQGNAATNEKLFF	TGCGCCAGCAGCCAACAGGGAAACGCTGCAACTAATGAAAAACTGTTTTTT	-	few	TRBV4-1	TRBJ1-4
CASRQLAGGNNSSTDTQYF	TGCGCCAGCAGGCAACTAGCGGGAGGGAATAATTCTAGCACAGATACGCAGTATTTT	TRBD2	few	TRBV10-1	TRBJ2-3
CASSPGQFYEQYF	TGTGCCAGCAGCCCCGGACAGTTCTACGAGCAGTACTTC	-	-	TRBV5-4	TRBJ2-7